One sample yielded the 24 T cell receptor beta chains listed below, sequenced in a study of T cell repertoires in cytomegalovirus infection. Each CDR3 protein is one row after TCRdb ran MiXCR on the reads. Altogether about 740,000 distinct CDR3 sequences are present, about 40% being singletons, with the ten largest covering 2.5% to 3%. Sequences were obtained from PBMCs. The receptors come from a human donor in good health (CMV status not recorded). Some clones in this sample may be carry-over from other donors' samples.

This clonotype was counted at least ten times. J is TRBJ2-2 and V is TRBV6-1; 13 bases line up with TRBD2. V shed 1 base and J 5 bases; nucleotides not matched to a gene: 4. The CDR3 is 17 residues long. Germline V lookup: CDR1 MNHNS, CDR2 SASEGT. The chain's CDR3 is CASSEGQGLAGTGELFF. CDR3 DNA sequence: TGTGCCAGCAGTGAAGGCCAGGGACTAGCGGGGACCGGGGAGCTGTTTTTT.

The chain joins TRBV20-1 to TRBJ2-7; 7 bases map to TRBD1. The germline V gene encodes CDR1 DFQATT and CDR2 SNEGSKA (reference sequence). V shed 0 bases, J shed 1 base, and the junction held 9 bases outside the gene matches. The CDR3 runs 16 residues. The CDR3 nucleotides are TGCAGTGCTAGAGATCTAAGGGGGACAGCATCCTACGAGCAGTACTTC. This gives the protein CSARDLRGTASYEQYF.

V is TRBV6-6 and J is TRBJ1-5; D gene ambiguous. From germline, CDR1 is MNHNY and CDR2 SVGAGI (reference sequence). Trimming took off 6 bases at V and 3 bases at J, with 9 bases between the two ends. The CDR3 covers 13 residues. The CDR3 nucleotides are TGTGCCAGCAGCGCTGGGGTCAATCAGCCCCAGCATTTT. It specifies CASSAGVNQPQHF.

V gene TRBV7-3 combines with J gene TRBJ2-1; TRBD1 matches 9 bases. The germline CDR1 and CDR2 sequences are SGHTA and FQGTGA. Trimming at V came to 4 bases and at J to 7 bases, leaving 5 bases not matched to a gene. This CDR3 spans 14 amino acids. CDR3 nucleotide sequence: TGTGCCAGCAGCTCTTGGACAGGGGTGAATGAGCAGTTCTTC. Translation: CASSSWTGVNEQFF. Together with reference TRBV7-3 and TRBJ2-1, the CDR3 gives the full variable domain: GAGVSQTPSNKVTEKGKYVELRCDPISGHTALYWYRQSLGQGPEFLIYFQGTGAADDSGLPNDRFFAVRPEGSVSTLKIQRTERGDSAVYLCASSSWTGVNEQFFGPGTRLTVL.

This clonotype was counted only a few times. Because the CDR3's place on the DNA is in doubt, the DNA is left out and the CDR3 is given as listed by TCRdb. V gene TRBV28 combines with J gene TRBJ1-2; the D call TRBD1 from the table was never checked on the DNA. Germline V lookup: CDR1 MDHEN, CDR2 SYDVKM. Inclusive of both ends, the CDR3 amounts to 14 amino acids. The CDR3 sequence is CASSSSTGVYGYTF.

In its sample, this clonotype was seen a few times. The chain couples TRBV20-1 to TRBJ2-1; 11 nucleotides line up with TRBD2. This CDR3 spans 15 amino acids. Germline loops: CDR1 DFQATT, CDR2 SNEGSKA (reference sequence). V shed 5 bases and J 2 bases; nucleotides not matched to a gene: 5. In DNA, the CDR3 is TGCAGTGCTGACGGGACTAGCGGCCCCTACAATGAGCAGTTCTTC. Translation: CSADGTSGPYNEQFF.

Note on this clonotype: A junction end diverges from the germline sequence, so it may reflect a read error. V is TRBV7-8 and J is TRBJ2-4; a possible D gene is TRBD2 (6 bases). Germline V gives CDR1 SGHVS, CDR2 FQNEAQ. The length of the CDR3 is 15 residues. In DNA, the CDR3 is TGTGCCAGCAGCCTAGCCGGAGGTACCGGAGGGATTCAGTACTTC. Protein: CASSLAGGTGGIQYF. The full variable domain, rest sourced from reference TRBV7-8 and TRBJ2-4, is GAGVSQSPRYKVAKRGQDVALRCDPISGHVSLFWYQQALGQGPEFLTYFQNEAQLDKSGLPSDRFFAERPEGSVSTLKIQRTQQEDSAVYLCASSLAGGTGGIQYFGAGTRLSVL.

At least ten counts were recorded for this clonotype. This chain uses TRBV28 with TRBJ2-3; D is unresolved. With 10 bases removed from V and 1 base from J, the gap between germline ends came to 21 bases. Per germline, CDR1 MDHEN and CDR2 SYDVKM. This CDR3 is built from 16 residues. CDR3: CATTRTVPGGTDTQYF. CDR3 DNA sequence: TGTGCCACTACAAGAACGGTCCCCGGCGGCACAGATACGCAGTATTTT.

The chain is built from TRBV6-6 and TRBJ1-1, with 7 bases lining up with TRBD1. CDR1 is MNHNY and CDR2 is SVGAGI in the germline V gene (reference sequence). The CDR3 consists of 15 residues. J gave up 1 base and V 0 bases, and 2 bases lay outside the gene matches. In DNA form, the CDR3 reads TGTGCCAGCAGTTACTCGGGGACAGAGAACACTGAAGCTTTCTTT. This encodes CASSYSGTENTEAFF.

Details on this clonotype: The junction shows a germline mismatch at one end, possibly a read error. The J gene is TRBJ1-1, the V gene TRBV28, with D tentatively TRBD1 (5 bases). The germline V gene has CDR1 MDHEN and CDR2 SYDVKM. The length of the CDR3 is 13 residues. CDR3 in amino acids: CASSLLSRVVAVF. The CDR3 DNA sequence: TGTGCCAGCAGTTTATTGAGCAGGGTCGTTGCTGTCTTT.

The chain couples TRBV10-2 to TRBJ1-2; no reliable D call. CDR3 length equals 15 residues. Germline V gene lookup returns CDR1 WSHSY and CDR2 SAAADI. Deletions cut 0 bases from V and 2 bases from J, with 10 bases between. The chain's CDR3 is CASSESVGYNYGYTF. CDR3 in DNA: TGCGCCAGCAGTGAGTCAGTAGGTTACAACTATGGCTACACCTTC.

This chain connects TRBV7-9 to TRBJ1-3, with D unclear. V shed 7 bases and J shed 4 bases, with 11 bases lying between them. The germline gives CDR1 SEHNR, CDR2 FQNEAQ (reference sequence). The CDR3 loop spans 13 amino acids. DNA for the CDR3: TGTGCCAGCACCTGGGGTGAAGGAAACACCATATATTTT. Translating it yields CASTWGEGNTIYF.

As DNA, the CDR3 is TGTGCCTGGATGCGGGGTACCTACGAGCAGTACTTC. This translates into CAWMRGTYEQYF. The chain uses TRBV30 and TRBJ2-7; D perhaps matches TRBD2 (6 bases). The CDR3 is 12 amino acids. Germline V CDR1 and CDR2: GTSNPN, SVGIG (reference sequence). Trimming took 4 bases from V and 2 from J, leaving 9 bases between them. Looking up the rest from reference TRBV30 and TRBJ2-7 gives the full variable domain: SQTIHQWPATLVQPVGSPLSLECTVEGTSNPNLYWYRQAAGRGLQLLFYSVGIGQISSEVPQNLSASRPQDRQFILSSKKLLLSDSGFYLCAWMRGTYEQYFGPGTRLTVT.

The rearrangement uses TRBV6-6 and TRBJ2-7; the D gene could be TRBD1 or TRBD2 (5 bases each). CDR1 is MNHNY and CDR2 is SVGAGI in the germline V gene (reference sequence). This CDR3 contains 13 residues. V was clipped by 0 bases and J by 6 bases, with 9 bases between them. In DNA form, the CDR3 reads TGTGCCAGCAGTTACTCGACCGGGACCGAGCAGTACTTC. Translating it yields CASSYSTGTEQYF.

In its sample, this clonotype was seen many times. The V call is TRBV7-2, the J call TRBJ2-5; possible D gene TRBD2, 6 bases. Trimming took 5 bases from V and 4 from J, leaving 17 bases between them. CDR1 is SGHTA and CDR2 is FQGNSA in the germline V gene. This CDR3 has 15 amino acids. The CDR3 nucleotides read TGTGCCAGCAGCCAGATGGAAACGGGAGTAGAGACCCAGTACTTC. Amino acids: CASSQMETGVETQYF.

This clonotype was found a few times. The rearrangement links TRBV19 to TRBJ2-7, with TRBD1 identical over 8 bases. The CDR3 runs 15 residues. Germline loops: CDR1 LNHDA, CDR2 SQIVND (reference sequence). V was pared by 7 bases and J by 4 bases, with 12 bases of the junction left unmatched. The CDR3 spells CASTGWAGGRYEQYF. For the CDR3, the DNA is TGTGCCAGTACCGGATGGGCAGGGGGCAGATACGAGCAGTACTTC.

This clonotype was seen a few times. The V gene is TRBV5-6, the J gene TRBJ2-2; no firm D call. The CDR3 contains 15 residues. In germline, CDR1 is SGHDT, CDR2 YYEEEE. V shed 5 bases and J shed 1 base, with 12 bases lying between them. Written as DNA, the CDR3 is TGTGCCAGCAGTTTGCCCGGGTTGAACACCGGGGAGCTGTTTTTT. This gives the protein CASSLPGLNTGELFF.

This clonotype was picked up a small number of times. The rearrangement uses TRBV6-1 and TRBJ2-1; D may be TRBD1 (6 bases). This CDR3 region has 15 residues. The germline gives CDR1 MNHNS, CDR2 SASEGT. Deletions cut 7 bases from V and 2 bases from J, with 15 bases between. CDR3 sequence reads: CASTVLDSAYNEQFF. The DNA for the CDR3 is TGTGCCAGCACGGTGCTGGACAGCGCCTACAATGAGCAGTTCTTC.

V and J are TRBV5-1 and TRBJ2-2; 15 nucleotides agree with TRBD2. After removal of 7 bases from V and 3 bases from J, the junction contained 7 bases not matched to a gene. The CDR3 extends over 17 amino acids. Per the germline V gene, CDR1 is SGHRS and CDR2 is YFSETQ. The CDR3 DNA reads as TGCGCCAGCGGGGGACTAGCGGGGGGCCGGGACACCGGGGAGCTGTTTTTT. Residues: CASGGLAGGRDTGELFF.

This clonotype was seen only once. This chain joins TRBV28 and TRBJ2-7; 7 nucleotides agree with TRBD2. Trimming at V came to 6 bases and at J to 7 bases, leaving 15 bases not matched to a gene. This CDR3 spans 15 amino acids. Germline values: CDR1 MDHEN, CDR2 SYDVKM. CDR3: CASREVGLAGGEQYF. The CDR3, as DNA: TGTGCCAGCAGGGAGGTTGGGCTCGCCGGGGGGGAGCAGTACTTC.

The sample holds one count of this clonotype. Germline and junction disagree at one end, which may indicate a read error. The rearrangement joins TRBV5-3 to TRBJ2-7, with D possibly being TRBD2 (5 bases). TRBV5-3 is placed among ORFs of uncertain function. The CDR3 consists of 16 residues. CDR3 protein: CASSLGPREYSGEQYF. The CDR3 DNA reads TGTGCCAGCAGCTTGGGCCCTAGGGAGTATTCCGGCGAGCAGTACTTC.

The rearrangement joins TRBV7-4 to TRBJ1-3, with 8 nucleotides matching TRBD1. Trimming at V came to 8 bases and at J to 8 bases, leaving 11 bases not matched to a gene. Germline assignment: CDR1 SGHVT and CDR2 SQSDAQ. The CDR3 has 14 amino acids. DNA for the CDR3: TGTGCCAGCGGACCGGGACAGGATAGAGACACCATATATTTT. As protein: CASGPGQDRDTIYF.

This clonotype was seen a handful of times. The rearrangement uses TRBV12-3 or TRBV12-4 and TRBJ2-1; D is undetermined. This CDR3 has 15 amino acids. V lost 4 bases and J lost 0, with 10 bases in between. CDR3 sequence (DNA): TGTGCCAGCAGTTCCCGGTCTAGCTCCTACAATGAGCAGTTCTTC. Its translation is CASSSRSSSYNEQFF.

V gene TRBV6-2 or TRBV6-3 combines with J gene TRBJ1-5; D perhaps matches TRBD1 (5 bases). Looked up from germline, CDR1 is MNHEY and CDR2 is SVGEGT. V dropped 6 bases and J dropped 4 bases, with 13 bases sitting between them. This CDR3 comprises 14 residues. The CDR3 loop is CASRRQPGNQPQHF. The CDR3 nucleotides are TGTGCCAGCAGACGACAGCCGGGGAATCAGCCCCAGCATTTT.